The present T cell receptor beta chain was sequenced within a study of cytomegalovirus exposure and HLA in healthy donors. In the study overall: The Caucasian-associated ancestry cluster contained 81% of the approximately 420 genotyped donors. Study-wide findings and caveats: Excluded: some indistinguishable V segments such as TRBV6-2 and TRBV6-3. Within a later analysis, the majority of CMV-associated TCR beta chains appeared HLA-restricted.

Donors in the study were healthy people who gave bone marrow. About this clone itself: Its antigen is still unknown.

Primers: 60 Vbeta forward and 13 Jbeta reverse. Data came from immunoSEQ multiplex PCR; TCRdb stores just in-frame clones and leaves some out. The repertoire holds about 160,000 clones, approximately 82% seen once, with under 7.5% in the top ten. Germline-derived CDR1 and CDR2 are GTSNPN and SVGIG (reference sequence). The CDR3 runs 15 residues. The V and J ends lost 3 bases and 0 bases, in that order; junction bases with no gene match: 5. Sequenced: PBMCs. This TCR was sampled from a man between 45 and 60 years old in good health and CMV-seropositive. This chain joins TRBV30 and TRBJ1-3; 7 bases fit TRBD1. The CDR3 DNA is TGTGCCTGGAGGGACGGGACAGTCTCTGGAAACACCATATATTTT. This codes for CAWRDGTVSGNTIYF.